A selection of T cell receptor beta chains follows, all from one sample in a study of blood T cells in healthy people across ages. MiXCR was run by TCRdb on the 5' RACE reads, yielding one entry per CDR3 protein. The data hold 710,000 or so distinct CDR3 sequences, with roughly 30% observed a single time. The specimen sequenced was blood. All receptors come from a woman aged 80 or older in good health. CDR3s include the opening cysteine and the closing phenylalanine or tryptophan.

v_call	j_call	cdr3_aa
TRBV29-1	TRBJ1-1	CSVEDPSTGSDTEAFF
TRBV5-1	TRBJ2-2	CASSPVTGNTGEPFF
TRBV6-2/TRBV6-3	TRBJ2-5	CASRSDGTRSETQYF
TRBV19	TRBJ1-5	CASSRTSDNQPQHF
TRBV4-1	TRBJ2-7	CASSQESTASYEQYF
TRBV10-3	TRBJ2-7	CAISDSNSYEQYF
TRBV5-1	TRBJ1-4	CASSPLGREKLFF
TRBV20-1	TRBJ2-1	CSAREGSGTRFYNEQFF
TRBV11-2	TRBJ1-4	CASSLGGPRDRKKLFF
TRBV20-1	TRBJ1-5	CSASLGGLGNQPQHF